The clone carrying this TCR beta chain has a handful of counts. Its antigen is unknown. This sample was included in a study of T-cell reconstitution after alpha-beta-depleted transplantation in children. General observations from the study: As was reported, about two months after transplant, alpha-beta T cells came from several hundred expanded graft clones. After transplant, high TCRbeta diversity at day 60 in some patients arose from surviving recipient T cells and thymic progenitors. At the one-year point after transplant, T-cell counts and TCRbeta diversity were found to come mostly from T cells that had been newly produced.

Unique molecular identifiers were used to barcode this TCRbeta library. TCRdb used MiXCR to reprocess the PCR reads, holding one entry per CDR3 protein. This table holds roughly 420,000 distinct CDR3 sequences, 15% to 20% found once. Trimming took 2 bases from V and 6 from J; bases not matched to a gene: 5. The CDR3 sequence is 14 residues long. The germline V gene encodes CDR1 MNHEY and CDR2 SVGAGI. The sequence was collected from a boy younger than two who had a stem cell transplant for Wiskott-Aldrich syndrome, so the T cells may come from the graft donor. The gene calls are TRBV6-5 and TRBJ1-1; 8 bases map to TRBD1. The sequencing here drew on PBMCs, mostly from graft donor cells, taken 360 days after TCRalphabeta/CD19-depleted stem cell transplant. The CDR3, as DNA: TGTGCCAGCAGTTACCTAGGACAGGGTGCTGAAGCTTTCTTT. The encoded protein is CASSYLGQGAEAFF.